This T cell receptor (beta chain) originates from a study of cytomegalovirus exposure and HLA in healthy donors. The study ran its PCR with 60 Vbeta and 13 Jbeta primers. The repertoire was sequenced with immunoSEQ multiplex PCR; TCRdb's copy has only in-frame clones and lacks some. This repertoire shows about 140,000 clones, 75% to 80% found once; its top ten account for around 2%. Note on this clone: Its target is not known.

CDR1 is SGHRS and CDR2 is YFSETQ in the germline V gene. The CDR3 consists of 15 residues. Deletions cut 3 bases from V and 4 bases from J, with 14 bases between. Findings and caveats of the study: Reported findings show TCR beta sequences accurately forecast HLA-A and HLA-B alleles in most subjects. Later analysis suggested most CMV-associated TCR beta chains were HLA-restricted.

This chain uses TRBV5-1 with TRBJ2-1; tentative D call: TRBD2 (7 bases). This TCR derives from a man younger than 40 in good health and CMV-seronegative. The sample comprised PBMCs. CDR3 bases: TGCGCCAGCAGCTCCGTGGCGGGGGCTTACAATGAGCAGTTCTTC. It yields the protein CASSSVAGAYNEQFF.